Below are 5 T cell receptor beta chains sequenced from a single sample in a study of human T cells and chemical hapten exposure. In TCRdb, the RACE reads were re-called with MiXCR into one record per CDR3 protein. The repertoire holds more than 60,000 distinct CDR3 sequences, with over 9% as singletons. Described time point: patch test 2, 6 weeks after DPC sensitization. The treatment denotes: therapeutic diphenylcyclopropenone sensitization with weekly scalp DPC. The specimen was whole blood, collected in connection with sensitization to the hapten diphenylcyclopropenone (DPC). These receptors were collected from a woman in her 50s with alopecia areata. Some clones in this sample may be carry-over from other donors' samples.

This clonotype was observed at least ten times. The rearrangement links TRBV7-2 to TRBJ2-5; D is unclear. CDR1 is SGHTA and CDR2 is FQGNSA in the germline V gene. CDR3 size: 11 residues. V lost 5 bases, J lost 7 bases, and 8 bases lay in between. The CDR3 region is CASSVAGTQYF. CDR3 coding DNA: TGTGCCAGCAGCGTGGCCGGGACCCAGTACTTC.

This clonotype was seen at least ten times. V is TRBV12-3 or TRBV12-4 and J is TRBJ1-5; 7 bases agree with TRBD1. This CDR3 spans 13 amino acids. The J segment lost 7 bases and the V segment lost 4 bases, leaving 4 bases of the junction unmatched. The CDR3 sequence is CASSSRGGQPQHF. The CDR3, as DNA: TGTGCCAGCAGTTCCAGGGGGGGCCAGCCCCAGCATTTT.

This clonotype was observed a few times. The chain links TRBV5-5 to TRBJ1-5; D not certain. The germline gives CDR1 SGHKS, CDR2 YYEKEE (reference sequence). This CDR3 is built from 18 residues. With 1 base removed from V and 5 bases from J, the gap between germline ends came to 22 bases. Written as DNA, the CDR3 is TGTGCCAGCAGCTTGTCAGCCTCTAGGGTAATAGGTTATCAGCCCCAGCATTTT. Translating gives CASSLSASRVIGYQPQHF.

This clonotype was detected only a few times. The rearrangement uses TRBV10-2 and TRBJ1-5, with D perhaps matching TRBD1 (5 bases). V lost 11 bases, J lost 4 bases, and 9 bases lay in between. The length of the CDR3 is 11 residues. Germline loops: CDR1 WSHSY, CDR2 SAAADI. The chain's CDR3 is CAAGGNQPQHF. The CDR3 coding sequence is TGCGCCGCCGGGGGAAATCAGCCCCAGCATTTT.

This chain connects TRBV20-1 to TRBJ2-1, with D perhaps matching TRBD2 (6 bases). Germline lookup yields CDR1 DFQATT and CDR2 SNEGSKA (reference sequence). The ends were cut back, 1 base at V and 1 base at J, with 11 bases in the middle. The CDR3 runs to 15 residues. The CDR3 spells CSARGREGSYNEQFF. DNA for the CDR3: TGCAGTGCTAGAGGGCGGGAAGGGTCCTACAATGAGCAGTTCTTC.